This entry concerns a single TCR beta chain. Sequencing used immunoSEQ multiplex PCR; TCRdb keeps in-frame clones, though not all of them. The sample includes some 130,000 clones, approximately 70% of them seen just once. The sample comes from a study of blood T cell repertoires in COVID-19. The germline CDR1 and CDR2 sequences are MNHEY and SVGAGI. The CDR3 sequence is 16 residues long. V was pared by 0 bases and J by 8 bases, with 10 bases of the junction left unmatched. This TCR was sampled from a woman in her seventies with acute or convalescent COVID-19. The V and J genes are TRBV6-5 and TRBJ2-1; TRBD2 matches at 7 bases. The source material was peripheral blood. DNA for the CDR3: TGTGCCAGCAGTTACTCGCCGGGACTAATATTCGATGAGCAGTTCTTC. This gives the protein CASSYSPGLIFDEQFF.